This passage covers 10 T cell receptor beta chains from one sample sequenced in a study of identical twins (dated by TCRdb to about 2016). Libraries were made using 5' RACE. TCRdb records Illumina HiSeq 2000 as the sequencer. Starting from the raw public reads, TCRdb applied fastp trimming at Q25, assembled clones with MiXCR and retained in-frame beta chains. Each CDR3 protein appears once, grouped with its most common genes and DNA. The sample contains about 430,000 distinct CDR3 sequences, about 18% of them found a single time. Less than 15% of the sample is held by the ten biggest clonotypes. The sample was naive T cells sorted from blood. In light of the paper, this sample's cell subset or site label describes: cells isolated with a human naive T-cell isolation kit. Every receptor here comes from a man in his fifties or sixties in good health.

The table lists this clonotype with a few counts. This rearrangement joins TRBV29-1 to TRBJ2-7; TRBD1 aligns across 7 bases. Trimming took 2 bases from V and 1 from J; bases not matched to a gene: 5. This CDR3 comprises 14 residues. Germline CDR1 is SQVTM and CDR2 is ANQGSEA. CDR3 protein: CSVETDRRSYEQYF. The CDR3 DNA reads TGCAGCGTTGAAACGGACAGGAGATCCTACGAGCAGTACTTC.

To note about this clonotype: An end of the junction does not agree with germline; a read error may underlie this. The chain's CDR3 is CASSQGVDSVANVLTF. CDR3 DNA: TGTGCCAGCAGTCAGGGGGTCGACTCTGTGGCCAACGTCCTGACTTTC. The chain joins TRBV25-1 to TRBJ2-6; 7 bases agree with TRBD1. This CDR3 is 16 amino acids long. Germline loops: CDR1 MGHDK, CDR2 SYGVNS. Based on the CDR3 plus reference TRBV25-1 and TRBJ2-6, the full variable domain is EADIYQTPRYLVIGTGKKITLECSQTMGHDKMYWYQQDPGMELHLIHYSYGVNSTEKGDLSSESTVSRIRTEHFPLTLESARPSHTSQYLCASSQGVDSVANVLTFGAGSRLTVL.

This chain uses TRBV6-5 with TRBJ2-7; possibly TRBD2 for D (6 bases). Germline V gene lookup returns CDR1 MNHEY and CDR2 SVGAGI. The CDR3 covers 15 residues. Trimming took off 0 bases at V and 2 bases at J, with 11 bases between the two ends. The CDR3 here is CASSYSLGGPYEQYF. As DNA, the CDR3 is TGTGCCAGCAGTTACTCGTTGGGAGGACCCTACGAGCAGTACTTC.

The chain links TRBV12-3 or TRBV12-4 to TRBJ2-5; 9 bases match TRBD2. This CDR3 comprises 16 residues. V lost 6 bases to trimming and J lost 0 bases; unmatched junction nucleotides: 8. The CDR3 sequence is CASRSLAGSYQETQYF. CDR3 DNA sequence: TGTGCCAGCAGGAGCCTAGCGGGGAGCTACCAAGAGACCCAGTACTTC.

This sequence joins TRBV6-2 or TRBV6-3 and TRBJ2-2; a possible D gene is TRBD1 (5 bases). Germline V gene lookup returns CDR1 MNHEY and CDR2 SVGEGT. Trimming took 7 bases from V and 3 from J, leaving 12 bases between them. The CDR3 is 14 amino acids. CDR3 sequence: CASTTGHYTGELFF. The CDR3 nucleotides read TGTGCCAGCACCACCGGACACTACACCGGGGAGCTGTTTTTT.

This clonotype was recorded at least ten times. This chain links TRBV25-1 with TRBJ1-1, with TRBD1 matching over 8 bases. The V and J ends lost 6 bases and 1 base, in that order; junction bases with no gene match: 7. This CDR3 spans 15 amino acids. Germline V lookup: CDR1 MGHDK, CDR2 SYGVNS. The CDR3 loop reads CASSKQGAGNTEAFF. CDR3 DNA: TGTGCCAGCAGCAAGCAGGGGGCCGGGAACACTGAAGCTTTCTTT.

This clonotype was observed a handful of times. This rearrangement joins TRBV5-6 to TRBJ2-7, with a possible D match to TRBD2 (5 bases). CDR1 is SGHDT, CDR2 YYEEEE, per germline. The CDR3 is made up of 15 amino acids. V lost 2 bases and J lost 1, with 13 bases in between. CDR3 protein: CASSFRTGKSYEQYF. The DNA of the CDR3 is TGTGCCAGCAGCTTTAGGACTGGCAAATCCTACGAGCAGTACTTC.

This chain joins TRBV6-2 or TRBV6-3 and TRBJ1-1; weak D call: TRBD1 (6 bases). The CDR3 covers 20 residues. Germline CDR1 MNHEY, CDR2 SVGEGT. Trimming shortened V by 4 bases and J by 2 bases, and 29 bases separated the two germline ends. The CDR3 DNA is TGTGCCAGCAGTTCCCCTATCCTCACAGGGCGCCCCATTGCTAACACTGAAGCTTTCTTT. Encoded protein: CASSSPILTGRPIANTEAFF.

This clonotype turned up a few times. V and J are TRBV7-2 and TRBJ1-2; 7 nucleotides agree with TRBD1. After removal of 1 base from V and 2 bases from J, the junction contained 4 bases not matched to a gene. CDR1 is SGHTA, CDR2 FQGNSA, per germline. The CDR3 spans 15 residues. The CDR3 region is CASSLGGQRNYGYTF. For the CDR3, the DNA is TGTGCCAGCAGCTTAGGGGGACAGAGAAACTATGGCTACACCTTC.

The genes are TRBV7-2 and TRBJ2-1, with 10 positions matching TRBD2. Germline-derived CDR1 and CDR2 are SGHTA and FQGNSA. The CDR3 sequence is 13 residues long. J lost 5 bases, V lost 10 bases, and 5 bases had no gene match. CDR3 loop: CAISGRVNNEQFF. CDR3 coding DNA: TGTGCCATAAGCGGGAGGGTCAACAATGAGCAGTTCTTC.